Listed below are T cell receptor beta chains from one sample, sequenced in a study of shared clonotypes between healthy human individuals. Generated by immunoSEQ multiplex PCR, the TCRdb table keeps only in-frame clones and is missing some. The sample holds hundreds of thousands of clones, around 96% seen once. Material: naive CD8+ T cells sorted from blood. Receptor source: a woman aged 30 to 39 in good health. Both conserved end residues are part of each CDR3. A D gene is named only where the DNA matches it firmly.

J: TRBJ2-7
D: NA
V: TRBV7-8
CDR3: CASSLRRGGSPSSYEQYF

J: TRBJ1-2
D: TRBD1
V: TRBV7-8
CDR3: CASSSGTGSGYTF

J: TRBJ2-7
D: NA
V: TRBV25-1
CDR3: CASSETLGGYEQYF

J: TRBJ2-1
D: TRBD2
V: TRBV13
CDR3: CASSAASGRGPGEQFF

J: TRBJ1-3
D: NA
V: TRBV28
CDR3: CASSLARTPSGNTIYF

J: TRBJ2-7
D: TRBD2
V: TRBV19
CDR3: CASSIDPSGSSGEQYF

J: TRBJ2-7
D: NA
V: TRBV11-3
CDR3: CASSLDNTYEQYF

J: TRBJ1-1
D: NA
V: TRBV2
CDR3: CASSVNIGQAFF

J: TRBJ1-1
D: TRBD1
V: TRBV9
CDR3: CASSAGGGTEAFF

J: TRBJ2-5
D: TRBD2
V: TRBV28
CDR3: CASSHQIRLAGGFWEQYF

J: TRBJ1-1
D: NA
V: TRBV7-2
CDR3: CASRLGPQVWAEAFF

J: TRBJ2-5
D: TRBD2
V: TRBV4-1
CDR3: CASSLGTSGRSETQYF